The entry below describes one TCR beta chain. The sample is drawn from a study of blood T cell repertoires in COVID-19. At the level of the study: There were acute and convalescent COVID-19 samples, and they came from the United States, Italy and Spain. Sample material is recorded as cDNA or gDNA derived from T cells, B-cell-depleted T cells, or PBMCs.

The CDR3 has 14 residues. From germline, CDR1 is SGHAT and CDR2 FQNNGV. Trimming removed 1 base from V and 5 bases from J, with 11 bases in between. Authors' analysis steps: Amplification from reference gene primers served as the basis for estimated nucleated cell counts. Assay used: immunoSEQ multiplex PCR; TCRdb lists only in-frame clones, some missing. Clone size and the V and J calls come from that table; the DNA yielded D and trimming. This sample has approximately 480,000 clones, with 75% to 90% found just once. During active infection, Seattle patients enrolled and were then monitored through disease.

V gene TRBV11-2 combines with J gene TRBJ1-1; possible D gene TRBD1, 5 bases. The sequence came from a man aged 18 to 30 with COVID-19, enrolled during active disease. The source material was peripheral blood. The CDR3 DNA reads as TGTGCCAGCAGCTTAGGGGGGGTGATAACTGAAGCTTTCTTT. Protein sequence: CASSLGGVITEAFF.